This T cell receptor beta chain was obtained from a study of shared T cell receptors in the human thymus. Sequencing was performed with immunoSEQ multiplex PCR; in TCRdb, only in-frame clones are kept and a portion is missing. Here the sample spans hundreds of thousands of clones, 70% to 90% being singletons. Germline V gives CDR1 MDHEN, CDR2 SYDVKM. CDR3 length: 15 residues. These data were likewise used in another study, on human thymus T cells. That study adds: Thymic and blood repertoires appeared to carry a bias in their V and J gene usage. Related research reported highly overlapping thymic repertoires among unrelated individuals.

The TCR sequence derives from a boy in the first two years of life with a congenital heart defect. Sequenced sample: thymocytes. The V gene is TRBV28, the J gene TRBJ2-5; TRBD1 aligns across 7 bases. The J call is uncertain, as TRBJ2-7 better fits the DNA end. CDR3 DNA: TGTGCCAGCAGTTTATCCACAGGGGCAATGTGCGAGCAGTACTTC. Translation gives CASSLSTGAMCEQYF.